One and the same sample provided the 22 T cell receptor beta chains below, sequenced in a study of blood T cell repertoires in COVID-19. Data came from immunoSEQ multiplex PCR; TCRdb stores just in-frame clones and leaves some out. The table shows 120,000 or so clones, with 85% occurring only once. Material for sequencing was peripheral blood. These receptors all come from a woman older than 75 with acute or convalescent COVID-19.

The genes are TRBV5-4 and TRBJ1-2; 9 nucleotides match TRBD1. Germline lookup yields CDR1 SGHNT and CDR2 YYREEE (reference sequence). The CDR3 runs 14 residues. V gave up 7 bases and J gave up 10 bases; unmatched junction bases: 14. The CDR3 region has the DNA TGTGCCAGCTCTCTCCGGGACAGGGATTTGGACTACACCTTC. The encoded protein is CASSLRDRDLDYTF.

The chain employs TRBV2 and TRBJ1-2; D gene unclear. The CDR3 has 11 amino acids. The germline gives CDR1 SNHLY, CDR2 FYNNEI. Trimming took 5 bases from V and 5 from J, leaving 6 bases between them. DNA for the CDR3: TGTGCCAGCAGTCTAATGTATGGCTACACCTTC. This sequence encodes CASSLMYGYTF.

CDR3 amino acids: CASSNRGGSYEQYF. The CDR3 DNA sequence: TGTGCCAGCAGCAACCGGGGGGGGTCCTACGAGCAGTACTTC. The chain recombines TRBV7-2 with TRBJ2-7, with 8 nucleotides matching TRBD2. The CDR3 covers 14 residues. V lost 5 bases, J lost 1 base, and 4 bases stayed unmatched. CDR1 is SGHTA and CDR2 is FQGNSA in the germline V gene.

V usage is TRBV5-1 and J usage is TRBJ1-1, with D perhaps matching TRBD1 (5 bases). Germline CDR1 reads SGHRS; CDR2 reads YFSETQ. Trimming stripped 0 bases from V and 6 bases from J, with 12 bases between. This CDR3 region has 14 residues. Written as DNA, the CDR3 is TGCGCCAGCAGCTTGGCCGCGGGGCAGGCTGAAGCTTTCTTT. The encoded protein is CASSLAAGQAEAFF.

This clone has only one observation. This sequence joins TRBV2 and TRBJ1-6, with D unclear. CDR1 and CDR2 from the germline V gene are SNHLY and FYNNEI. The CDR3 length is 16 residues. Deletions cut 2 bases from V and 5 bases from J, with 13 bases between. CDR3 coding DNA: TGTGCCAGCAGTGAAAACGGGAGGGAGGATAATTCACCCCTCCACTTT. This gives the protein CASSENGREDNSPLHF. Complete variable domain (other parts from reference TRBV2 and TRBJ1-6): EPEVTQTPSHQVTQMGQEVILRCVPISNHLYFYWYRQILGQKVEFLVSFYNNEISEKSEIFDDQFSVERPDGSNFTLKIRSTKLEDSAMYFCASSENGREDNSPLHFGNGTRLTVT.

This clone was seen more than once but under ten times. The chain is built from TRBV11-1 and TRBJ2-7; a weak D match, TRBD1 (6 bases). The CDR3 length is 13 residues. Germline values: CDR1 SGHAT, CDR2 FQDESV (reference sequence). The V end lost 5 bases, the J end lost 3 bases, and 11 bases lay between the germline ends. CDR3 in amino acids: CASSRDTYYEQYV. CDR3 in DNA: TGTGCCAGCAGCCGGGACACATACTACGAGCAGTACGTC.

The chain links TRBV12-5 to TRBJ1-1; TRBD1 aligns across 8 bases. The germline V gene has CDR1 LGHNT and CDR2 FRNRAP. The V and J ends lost 5 bases and 4 bases, in that order; junction bases with no gene match: 3. The CDR3 is 13 residues long. The CDR3 DNA reads as TGTGCTAGTGGTCGAACAGGGGGCACTGAAGCTTTCTTT. Protein sequence: CASGRTGGTEAFF.

The chain's CDR3 is CASSPYGVRGNSYEQYF. Here the CDR3 DNA reads TGCGCCAGCAGCCCATACGGAGTCAGGGGGAATAGCTACGAGCAGTACTTC. The rearrangement links TRBV5-1 to TRBJ2-7, with 7 nucleotides matching TRBD1. Germline CDR1 is SGHRS and CDR2 is YFSETQ. This CDR3 is built from 17 residues. Trimming cost V 4 bases and J 3 bases; bases outside gene matches: 16.

The chain employs TRBV6-5 and TRBJ1-1; 7 positions agree with TRBD1. Germline V gives CDR1 MNHEY, CDR2 SVGAGI. V gave up 7 bases and J gave up 4 bases; unmatched junction bases: 9. The CDR3 runs to 14 residues. CDR3 residues: CASTQQGSGTEAFF. In DNA, the CDR3 is TGTGCCAGCACCCAACAGGGGTCGGGCACTGAAGCTTTCTTT.

The chain employs TRBV27 and TRBJ2-1; TRBD1 matches at 11 bases. J lost 8 bases, V lost 8 bases, and 5 bases had no gene match. The CDR3 sequence is 13 residues long. CDR1 and CDR2 (germline): MNHEY, SMNVEV (reference sequence). The CDR3 reads CASGDRGIDEQFF. The CDR3 DNA sequence: TGTGCCAGCGGGGACAGGGGGATCGATGAGCAGTTCTTC.

The chain employs TRBV7-6 and TRBJ2-1; TRBD2 is a possible D gene (6 bases). The CDR3 length is 15 residues. V gave up 1 base and J gave up 1 base, with 8 bases separating them. Germline CDR1 is SGHVS and CDR2 is FNYEAQ. DNA for the CDR3: TGTGCCAGCAGCTTAGTAGCGGCATCCTACAATGAGCAGTTCTTC. It translates to CASSLVAASYNEQFF.

A word on this clone: A read error may produce the germline difference seen at one junction end. This chain uses TRBV7-2 with TRBJ1-2; 7 nucleotides line up with TRBD1. Germline V lookup: CDR1 SGHTA, CDR2 FQGNSA. The CDR3 extends over 13 amino acids. In DNA form, the CDR3 reads TGTGCCAGCAGTTTAGGGGGGACAGCTGGCTACACCTTC. Protein sequence: CASSLGGTAGYTF.

The chain uses TRBV21-1 and TRBJ2-6; whether TRBD1, the table's D call, matches the DNA was not checked. TRBV21-1 has pseudogene status. The CDR3 runs to 16 residues. The CDR3 bases are TGTGCCAGTACCAGGACACTATGCCTTGGGGCCAACGTCCTGACTTTC. Translated, it gives CASTRTLCLGANVLTF.

This rearrangement joins TRBV24-1 to TRBJ1-4; no reliable D call. The CDR3 has 9 amino acids. The V gene's germline CDR1 is KGHDR and CDR2 SFDVKD. The ends were cut back, 10 bases at V and 8 bases at J, with 4 bases in the middle. The CDR3 loop reads CATAEKLFF. The CDR3 DNA sequence: TGTGCCACAGCAGAAAAACTGTTTTTT.

This clone was counted a single time. The chain links TRBV6-5 to TRBJ1-6, with D maybe TRBD1 (5 bases). Trimming took off 6 bases at V and 2 bases at J, with 8 bases between the two ends. The CDR3 spans 14 residues. Germline lookup yields CDR1 MNHEY and CDR2 SVGAGI. The CDR3 loop is CASRGVPYNSPLHF. Written as DNA, the CDR3 is TGTGCCAGCAGAGGGGTCCCCTATAATTCACCCCTCCACTTT.

The chain employs TRBV7-6 and TRBJ2-7, with TRBD1 matching 7 bases. The CDR3 runs to 13 residues. V shed 5 bases, J shed 5 bases, and the junction held 6 bases outside the gene matches. Per germline, CDR1 SGHVS and CDR2 FNYEAQ. The CDR3 spells CASSAQQGHEQYF. The CDR3 coding sequence is TGTGCCAGCAGCGCACAACAGGGGCACGAGCAGTACTTC.

The V gene is TRBV4-2, the J gene TRBJ2-3; 8 nucleotides agree with TRBD2. V lost 1 base and J lost 2; bases outside the gene matches: 2. Germline V gene data show CDR1 as LGHNA and CDR2 as YNFKEQ. The CDR3 sequence is 15 residues long. The CDR3 DNA sequence: TGTGCCAGCAGCCAAGTCGGGGGGGCCACAGATACGCAGTATTTT. Amino acids: CASSQVGGATDTQYF.

The gene calls are TRBV7-2 and TRBJ1-3, with no clear D. V was clipped by 1 base and J by 5 bases, with 3 bases between them. The germline CDR1 and CDR2 sequences are SGHTA and FQGNSA. CDR3 size: 12 residues. The CDR3 loop reads CASSLVRNTIYF. The CDR3 DNA follows: TGTGCCAGCAGCTTAGTAAGAAACACCATATATTTT. The variable domain in full, completed from reference TRBV7-2 and TRBJ1-3, reads GAGVSQSPSNKVTEKGKDVELRCDPISGHTALYWYRQSLGQGLEFLIYFQGNSAPDKSGLPSDRFSAERTGGSVSTLTIQRTQQEDSAVYLCASSLVRNTIYFGEGSWLTVV.

The DNA of the CDR3 is TGTGCCAGCAGTGGGGACAGTTATCAGCCCCAGCATTTT. Translation: CASSGDSYQPQHF. The gene calls are TRBV28 and TRBJ1-5; 7 bases map to TRBD1. V shed 5 bases, J shed 5 bases, and the junction held 3 bases outside the gene matches. Germline V gene lookup returns CDR1 MDHEN and CDR2 SYDVKM. This CDR3 is 13 amino acids long. The entire variable domain, with the rest obtained from reference TRBV28 and TRBJ1-5, is as follows: DVKVTQSSRYLVKRTGEKVFLECVQDMDHENMFWYRQDPGLGLRLIYFSYDVKMKEKGDIPEGYSVSREKKERFSLILESASTNQTSMYLCASSGDSYQPQHFGDGTRLSIL.

The chain employs TRBV19 and TRBJ1-5; 7 bases align to TRBD1. Germline CDR1 reads LNHDA; CDR2 reads SQIVND (reference sequence). V lost 1 base and J lost 3; bases outside the gene matches: 9. The CDR3 spans 17 residues. The CDR3 DNA sequence: TGTGCCAGTAGTATAGCGGAAGGACAGGACGACAATCAGCCCCAGCATTTT. It is translated as CASSIAEGQDDNQPQHF.

The J gene is TRBJ2-7, the V gene TRBV27; tentatively, D is TRBD2 (6 bases). Germline CDR1 is MNHEY and CDR2 is SMNVEV (reference sequence). The CDR3 consists of 16 residues. Deletions cut 2 bases from V and 4 bases from J, with 18 bases between. In DNA form, the CDR3 reads TGTGCCAGCAGTTTACCTCCCTGGGGGGAAGGATACGAGCAGTACTTC. Protein: CASSLPPWGEGYEQYF.

The rearrangement links TRBV5-1 to TRBJ2-5, with D perhaps TRBD1 (6 bases). V gave up 4 bases and J gave up 5 bases, with 9 bases separating them. Germline-derived CDR1 and CDR2 are SGHRS and YFSETQ. This CDR3 region has 12 residues. The CDR3 loop reads CASSRDMETQYF. In nucleotides, the CDR3 is TGCGCCAGCAGCAGGGACATGGAGACCCAGTACTTC.